This T cell receptor (beta chain) was captured in a study of blood T cell repertoires in COVID-19. Study-wide background: Both acute and convalescent COVID-19 samples were obtained from the United States, Italy and Spain. The analysed material was cDNA or gDNA that came from T cells, B-cell-depleted T cells, or PBMCs.

Original handling: Reference gene primer amplification yielded estimated nucleated cell counts. TCRdb's copy holds only in-frame clones and misses some; the assay was immunoSEQ multiplex PCR. V, J and clone size reflect that table, while D and trimming were determined from the DNA. This sample has about 62,000 clones, with 76% found just once. V was clipped by 9 bases and J by 5 bases; unmatched bases: 10. CDR1 and CDR2 from the germline V gene are KGHDR and SFDVKD. This CDR3 is built from 15 residues. This clone was counted a single time. This receptor was identified in a woman aged 45 to 65 with active or convalescent COVID-19. V and J are TRBV24-1 and TRBJ2-1, with 9 bases matching TRBD1. The sequencing sample was made of peripheral blood. The CDR3 loop is CATYPGDRADNEQFF. CDR3 sequence (DNA): TGTGCCACCTATCCCGGGGACAGGGCTGACAATGAGCAGTTCTTC.